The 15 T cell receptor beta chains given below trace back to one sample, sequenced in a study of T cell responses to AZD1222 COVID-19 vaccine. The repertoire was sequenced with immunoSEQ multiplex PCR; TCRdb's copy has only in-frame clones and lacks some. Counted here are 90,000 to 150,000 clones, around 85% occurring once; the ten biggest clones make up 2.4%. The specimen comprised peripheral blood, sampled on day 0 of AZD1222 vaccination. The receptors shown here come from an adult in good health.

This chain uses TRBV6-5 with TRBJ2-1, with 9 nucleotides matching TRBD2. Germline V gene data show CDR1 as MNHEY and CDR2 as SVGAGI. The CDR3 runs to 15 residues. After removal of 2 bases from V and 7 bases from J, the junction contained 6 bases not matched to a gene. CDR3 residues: CASSYTLAGKNEQFF. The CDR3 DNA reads TGTGCCAGCAGTTACACCCTAGCGGGAAAAAATGAGCAGTTCTTC.

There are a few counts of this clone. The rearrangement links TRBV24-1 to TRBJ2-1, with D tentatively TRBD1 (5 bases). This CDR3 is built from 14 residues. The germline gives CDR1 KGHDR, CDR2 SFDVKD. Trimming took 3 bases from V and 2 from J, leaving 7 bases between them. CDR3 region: CATSDTTAYNEQFF. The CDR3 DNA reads TGTGCCACCAGTGATACGACAGCCTACAATGAGCAGTTCTTC.

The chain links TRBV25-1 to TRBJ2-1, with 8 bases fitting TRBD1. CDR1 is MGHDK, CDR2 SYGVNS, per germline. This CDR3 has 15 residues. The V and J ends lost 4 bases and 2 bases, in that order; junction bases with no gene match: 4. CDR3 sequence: CASSGTGGTYNEQFF. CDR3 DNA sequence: TGTGCCAGCAGTGGTACAGGGGGGACCTACAATGAGCAGTTCTTC.

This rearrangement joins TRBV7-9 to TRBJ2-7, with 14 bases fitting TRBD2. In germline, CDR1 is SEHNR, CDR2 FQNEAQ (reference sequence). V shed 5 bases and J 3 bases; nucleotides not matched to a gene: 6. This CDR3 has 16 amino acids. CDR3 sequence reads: CASSPGTSGSIYEQYF. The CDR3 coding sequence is TGTGCCAGCAGCCCCGGGACTAGCGGGAGTATCTACGAGCAGTACTTC.

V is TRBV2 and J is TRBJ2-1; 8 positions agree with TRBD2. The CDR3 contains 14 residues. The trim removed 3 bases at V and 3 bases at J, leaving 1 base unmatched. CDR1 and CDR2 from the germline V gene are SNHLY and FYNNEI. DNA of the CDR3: TGTGCCAGCAGTGATAGCGGGGACTACAATGAGCAGTTCTTC. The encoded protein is CASSDSGDYNEQFF.

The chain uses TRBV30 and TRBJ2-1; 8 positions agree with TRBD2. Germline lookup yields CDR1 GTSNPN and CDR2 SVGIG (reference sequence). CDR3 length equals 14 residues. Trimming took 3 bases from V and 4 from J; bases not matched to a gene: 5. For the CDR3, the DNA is TGTGCCTGGAGAACGGGGGGGGTGTACAATGAGCAGTTCTTC. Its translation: CAWRTGGVYNEQFF.

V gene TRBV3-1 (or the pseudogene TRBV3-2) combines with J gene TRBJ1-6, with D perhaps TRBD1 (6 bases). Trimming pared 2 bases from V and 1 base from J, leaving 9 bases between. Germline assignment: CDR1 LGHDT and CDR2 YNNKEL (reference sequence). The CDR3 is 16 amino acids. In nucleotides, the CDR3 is TGTGCCAGCAGCCAACGGACAGTATCCTATAATTCACCCCTCCACTTT. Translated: CASSQRTVSYNSPLHF.

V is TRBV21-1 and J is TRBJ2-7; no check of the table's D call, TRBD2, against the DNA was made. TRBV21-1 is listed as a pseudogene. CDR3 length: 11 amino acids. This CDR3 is CATRRGNEQYF. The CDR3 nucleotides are TGTGCCACCCGTCGGGGGAACGAGCAGTACTTC.

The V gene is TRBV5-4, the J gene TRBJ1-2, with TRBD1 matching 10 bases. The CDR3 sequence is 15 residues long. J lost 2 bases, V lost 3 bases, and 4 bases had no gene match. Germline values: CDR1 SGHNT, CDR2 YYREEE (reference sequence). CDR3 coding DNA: TGTGCCAGCAGCTCGGGACAGGGGACCAACTATGGCTACACCTTC. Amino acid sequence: CASSSGQGTNYGYTF.

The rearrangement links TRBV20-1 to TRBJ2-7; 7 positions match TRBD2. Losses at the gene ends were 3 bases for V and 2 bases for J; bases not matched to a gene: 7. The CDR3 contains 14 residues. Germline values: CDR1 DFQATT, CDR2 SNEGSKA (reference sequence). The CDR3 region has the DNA TGCAGTGCTAGTAGGGGAGGGAGGACCTACGAGCAGTACTTC. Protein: CSASRGGRTYEQYF.

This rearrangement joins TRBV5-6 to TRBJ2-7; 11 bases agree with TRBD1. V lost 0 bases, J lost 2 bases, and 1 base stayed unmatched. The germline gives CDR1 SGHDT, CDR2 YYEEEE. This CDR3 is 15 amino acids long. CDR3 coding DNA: TGTGCCAGCAGCTTGGGGGGACAGGGGGCCTACGAGCAGTACTTC. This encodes CASSLGGQGAYEQYF.

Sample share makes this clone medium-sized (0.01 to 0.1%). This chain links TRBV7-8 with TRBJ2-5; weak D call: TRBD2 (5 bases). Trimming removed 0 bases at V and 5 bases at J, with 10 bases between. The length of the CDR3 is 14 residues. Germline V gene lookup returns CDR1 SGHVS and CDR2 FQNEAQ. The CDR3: CASSLAGEWETQYF. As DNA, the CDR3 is TGTGCCAGCAGCTTAGCGGGAGAGTGGGAGACCCAGTACTTC.

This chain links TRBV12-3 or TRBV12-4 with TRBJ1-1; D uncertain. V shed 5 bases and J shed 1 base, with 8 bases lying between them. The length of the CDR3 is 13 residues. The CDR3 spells CASSVLGNTEAFF. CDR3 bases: TGTGCCAGCAGTGTCCTGGGGAACACTGAAGCTTTCTTT.

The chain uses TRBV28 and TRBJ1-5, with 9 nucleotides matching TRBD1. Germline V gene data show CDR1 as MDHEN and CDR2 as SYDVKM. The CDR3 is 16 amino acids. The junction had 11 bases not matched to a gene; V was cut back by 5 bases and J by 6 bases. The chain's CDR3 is CASSPLGTGTVQPQHF. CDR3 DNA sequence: TGTGCCAGCAGTCCCCTCGGGACAGGGACGGTTCAGCCCCAGCATTTT.

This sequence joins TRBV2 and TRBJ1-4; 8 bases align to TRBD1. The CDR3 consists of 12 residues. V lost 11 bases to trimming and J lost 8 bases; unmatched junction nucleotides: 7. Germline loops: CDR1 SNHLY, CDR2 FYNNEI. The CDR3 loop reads CAGQQGDEKLFF. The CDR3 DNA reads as TGTGCCGGACAACAGGGGGACGAAAAACTGTTTTTT.